A single sample is the source of the 16 T cell receptor beta chains below, sequenced in a study of blood T cells in healthy people across ages (dated by TCRdb to the mid-2010s). Receptor amplification or capture employed 5' RACE. This sample was sequenced with an Illumina HiSeq 2500. A second PCR of roughly 6 to 12 cycles was performed with a sample-barcoded 5' primer and a J-beta primer mix. TCRdb handled the public reads itself, with Q25 trimming in fastp and clone calling in MiXCR, and kept productive beta chains. All rows with the same CDR3 protein become a single entry with the most common DNA and genes. A total of approximately 830,000 distinct CDR3 sequences appear in this sample, approximately 67% of them only once. 25% to 35% of the sample is in the top ten clones. Sequences were obtained from blood. The receptors originated from a man in his thirties or forties in good health.

V usage is TRBV7-6 and J usage is TRBJ2-5; TRBD1 aligns across 9 bases. V was pared by 3 bases and J by 2 bases, with 10 bases of the junction left unmatched. The CDR3 covers 17 residues. Germline V lookup: CDR1 SGHVS, CDR2 FNYEAQ. CDR3 in DNA: TGTGCCAGCAGCTTTAGCCGGGACAGGGAGGTTCAAGAGACCCAGTACTTC. This encodes CASSFSRDREVQETQYF.

The V call is TRBV5-1, the J call TRBJ2-2; either TRBD1 or TRBD2 may fit D (5 bases each). CDR1 is SGHRS and CDR2 is YFSETQ in the germline V gene. V lost 5 bases and J 3 bases, leaving 17 bases between the germline ends. There are 16 residues in the CDR3. DNA of the CDR3: TGCGCCAGCAGTAACGGGGCAGCGGTACACACCGGGGAGCTGTTTTTT. This sequence encodes CASSNGAAVHTGELFF.

The chain employs TRBV14 and TRBJ1-4, with D possibly matching TRBD1 (6 bases). CDR3 length: 15 residues. CDR1 is SGHDN and CDR2 is FVKESK in the germline V gene. V shed 1 base and J shed 5 bases, with 11 bases lying between them. The CDR3 DNA follows: TGTGCCAGCAGCCAAGTGCAGGGGATCAATGAAAAACTGTTTTTT. Translated: CASSQVQGINEKLFF.

This clonotype was recorded a few times. V and J are TRBV29-1 and TRBJ2-3; D is perhaps TRBD1 (5 bases). CDR3 length equals 13 residues. With 4 bases removed from V and 2 bases from J, the gap between germline ends came to 10 bases. CDR1 SQVTM and CDR2 ANQGSEA come from the germline V gene. This CDR3 is CSVGGRFTDTQYF. The CDR3 DNA is TGCAGCGTTGGGGGCAGGTTCACAGATACGCAGTATTTT.

The CDR3 bases are TGTGCCAGCAGTTCCCTGGGCTTTTCCTACGAGCAGTACTTC. Its protein is CASSSLGFSYEQYF. The chain has TRBV2 and TRBJ2-7; D remains unclear. The V end was cut by 5 bases, the J end by 1 base, with 12 bases between. Looked up from germline, CDR1 is SNHLY and CDR2 is FYNNEI. The CDR3 totals 14 residues.

The rearrangement joins TRBV3-1 to TRBJ1-1; no clear D. The V end lost 4 bases, the J end lost 0 bases, and 15 bases lay between the germline ends. In germline, CDR1 is LGHDT, CDR2 YNNKEL (reference sequence). The length of the CDR3 is 16 residues. The CDR3 sequence is CASSLAGGGMNTEAFF. CDR3 DNA: TGTGCCAGCAGCCTCGCTGGAGGAGGGATGAACACTGAAGCTTTCTTT.

The chain employs TRBV2 and TRBJ2-3; 8 nucleotides align to TRBD1. This CDR3 spans 16 amino acids. CDR1 is SNHLY, CDR2 FYNNEI, per germline. V dropped 6 bases and J dropped 2; count of bases not matched to a gene: 10. The CDR3 sequence is CASRQTGVPTTDTQYF. In DNA form, the CDR3 reads TGTGCCAGCAGACAGACAGGGGTCCCGACCACAGATACGCAGTATTTT. Using reference TRBV2 and TRBJ2-3 for the parts outside the CDR3, the full variable domain is EPEVTQTPSHQVTQMGQEVILRCVPISNHLYFYWYRQILGQKVEFLVSFYNNEISEKSEIFDDQFSVERPDGSNFTLKIRSTKLEDSAMYFCASRQTGVPTTDTQYFGPGTRLTVL.

This clonotype was counted only a few times. The genes are TRBV20-1 and TRBJ2-1, with D perhaps TRBD2 (5 bases). The CDR3 spans 14 residues. CDR1 DFQATT and CDR2 SNEGSKA come from the germline V gene (reference sequence). V lost 2 bases to trimming and J lost 9 bases, with 17 bases between them. The CDR3 bases are TGCAGTGCTAGACGTCTAGCCGAGTGGAGTGAGCAGTTCTTC. Residues: CSARRLAEWSEQFF.

The J gene is TRBJ1-6, the V gene TRBV20-1; the match to TRBD1 covers 7 bases. The ends lost 0 bases at V and 4 bases at J; junction bases unmatched: 6. This CDR3 spans 16 amino acids. CDR1 and CDR2 (germline): DFQATT, SNEGSKA (reference sequence). Here the CDR3 DNA reads TGCAGTGCTAGAGAGTTAGGGGGCGCGTATAATTCACCCCTCCACTTT. Encoded protein: CSARELGGAYNSPLHF.

The chain employs TRBV27 and TRBJ2-7; D call uncertain. Between the trimmed V and J ends, which lost 4 bases and 2 bases, there was a span of 9 bases. Germline V gives CDR1 MNHEY, CDR2 SMNVEV (reference sequence). This CDR3 has 13 residues. CDR3 in DNA: TGTGCCAGCAGTTCCGACGGAGCCTACGAGCAGTACTTC. It translates to CASSSDGAYEQYF.

Notes on this clonotype: This could be a read error, since a much larger clone is one nucleotide away. The chain combines TRBV10-3 with TRBJ1-5; tentatively, D is TRBD1 (5 bases). The V gene lost 2 bases and the J gene lost 3 bases, with 11 bases spanning the gap. Germline V lookup: CDR1 ENHRY, CDR2 SYGVKD. The CDR3 has 15 amino acids. The CDR3 nucleotides read TGTGCCATCAGTGAGGCTCAGACAGACAATCAGCCCCAGCATTTT. The encoded protein is CAISEAQTDNQPQHF.

The count of this clonotype is one. This chain links TRBV14 with TRBJ1-1; D unresolved. The CDR3 sequence is 16 residues long. Between the trimmed V and J ends, which lost 1 base and 1 base, there was a span of 13 bases. Looked up from germline, CDR1 is SGHDN and CDR2 is FVKESK. The CDR3 bases are TGTGCCAGCAGCCAAGTGGGGAGGGCGCCGAACACTGAAGCTTTCTTT. Encoded protein: CASSQVGRAPNTEAFF.

On this clonotype: A read error is likely, as this CDR3 ends without the conserved phenylalanine or tryptophan. The J gene is TRBJ2-1, the V gene TRBV6-2 or TRBV6-3; D unresolved. CDR1 and CDR2 from the germline V gene are MNHEY and SVGEGT. The CDR3 runs to 15 residues. The V end was cut by 5 bases, the J end by 1 base, with 12 bases between. Here the CDR3 DNA reads TGTGCCAGCAGTCCTTCCGGGCTGTCCTACAATGAGCAGTTCTTG. Its protein is CASSPSGLSYNEQFL.

This rearrangement joins TRBV24-1 to TRBJ2-1; 8 nucleotides align to TRBD2. The CDR3 length is 13 residues. After removal of 12 bases from V and 5 bases from J, the junction contained 8 bases not matched to a gene. CDR1 and CDR2 from the germline V gene are KGHDR and SFDVKD. CDR3 bases: TGTGCCGCTCCCCGGGGGGGTAACAATGAGCAGTTCTTC. This gives the protein CAAPRGGNNEQFF.

A word on this clonotype: At one boundary the junction diverges from the germline segment, which might be a read error. V gene TRBV2 combines with J gene TRBJ2-6; TRBD1 matches 8 bases. CDR1 is SNHLY, CDR2 FYNNEI, per germline. The CDR3 covers 15 residues. The CDR3 is CAGSGQGAGANVQTF. The CDR3 coding sequence is TGTGCCGGCAGTGGCCAGGGGGCTGGGGCCAACGTCCAGACTTTC.

This clonotype was recorded a few times. This chain joins TRBV6-2 or TRBV6-3 and TRBJ2-5; 8 positions agree with TRBD2. The CDR3 extends over 15 amino acids. V shed 6 bases, J shed 6 bases, and the junction held 12 bases outside the gene matches. Per the germline V gene, CDR1 is MNHEY and CDR2 is SVGEGT. The CDR3 nucleotides read TGTGCCAGCAGATCCGGGACTAGATTATCCAAGACCCAGTACTTC. The encoded protein is CASRSGTRLSKTQYF.